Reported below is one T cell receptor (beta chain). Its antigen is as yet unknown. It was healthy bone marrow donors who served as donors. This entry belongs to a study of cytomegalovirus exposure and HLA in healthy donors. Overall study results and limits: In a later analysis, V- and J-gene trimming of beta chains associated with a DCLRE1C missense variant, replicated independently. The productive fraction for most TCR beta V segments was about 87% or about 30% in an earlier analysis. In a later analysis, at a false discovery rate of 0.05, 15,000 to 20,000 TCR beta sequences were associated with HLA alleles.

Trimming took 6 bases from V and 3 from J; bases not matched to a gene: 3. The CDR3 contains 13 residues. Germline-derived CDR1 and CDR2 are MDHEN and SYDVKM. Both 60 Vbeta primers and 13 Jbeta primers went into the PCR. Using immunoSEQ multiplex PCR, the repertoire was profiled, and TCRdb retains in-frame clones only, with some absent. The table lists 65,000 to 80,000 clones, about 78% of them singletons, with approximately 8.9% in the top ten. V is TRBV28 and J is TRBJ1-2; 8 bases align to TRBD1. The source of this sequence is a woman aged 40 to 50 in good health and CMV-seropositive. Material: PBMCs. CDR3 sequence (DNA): TGTGCCAGCAGGGGGGACAGGCACTATGGCTACACCTTC. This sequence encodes CASRGDRHYGYTF.